This entry lists 18 T cell receptor beta chains sequenced from one sample in a study of monozygotic twins with inflammatory bowel disease (dated by TCRdb to between 2018 and 2021). Receptors were amplified or captured by 5' RACE. For sequencing, an Illumina HiSeq 2500 was employed. Following TCRdb reprocessing, every CDR3 protein sequence forms one entry, and DNA is not provided. This sample's table contains around 210,000 distinct CDR3 sequences. The biggest ten clones account for roughly 8% of the sample. The specimen was blood. These receptor sequences come from a human donor with ulcerative colitis or Crohn's disease, or a healthy co-twin of an affected twin (not recorded which).

V and J are TRBV4-3 and TRBJ2-3; TCRdb selects TRBD2, and the lack of DNA leaves this call unchecked. CDR3 length: 15 amino acids. From germline, CDR1 is LGHNA and CDR2 YSLEER. CDR3 amino acids: CASSQMGGPMNTQYF.

V usage is TRBV7-6 and J usage is TRBJ2-3; the TCRdb call, TRBD1, lacks DNA for checking. CDR3 length: 15 residues. Per the germline V gene, CDR1 is SGHVS and CDR2 is FNYEAQ. The CDR3: CASSLGAGAADTQYF.

The V and J genes are TRBV6-1 and TRBJ1-2; TCRdb's D call of TRBD1 is untestable without DNA. CDR1 MNHNS and CDR2 SASEGT come from the germline V gene. The CDR3 consists of 16 residues. CDR3 residues: CASSPRRDGKLYGYTF.

This chain joins TRBV4-1 and TRBJ2-7; TCRdb returns TRBD1, unconfirmable since there is no DNA. CDR1 and CDR2 (germline): MGHRA, YSYEKL. The CDR3 is 16 residues long. CDR3 loop: CASSQDPRGPSYEQYF.

This chain connects TRBV6-1 to TRBJ2-3. The CDR3 is 14 residues long. Germline V gene sequence: CDR1 MNHNS, CDR2 SASEGT. CDR3 region: CASSDGETTDTQYF.

V gene TRBV3-1 combines with J gene TRBJ2-7; TCRdb reports TRBD1, a call that lacks DNA to check it against. The CDR3 is 15 residues long. Germline CDR1 and CDR2: LGHDT and YNNKEL (reference sequence). CDR3 residues: CASSQVGQAGTEQYF.

This CDR3 reads CASSLVSGTPGDTQYF. The chain is built from TRBV7-2 and TRBJ2-3; TCRdb designates TRBD2, a call that cannot be tested without DNA. Germline V gene sequence: CDR1 SGHTA, CDR2 FQGNSA. CDR3 length: 16 residues.

The chain couples TRBV6-1 to TRBJ2-1; TCRdb reports TRBD1, a call that lacks DNA to check it against. Germline-derived CDR1 and CDR2 are MNHNS and SASEGT. The CDR3 extends over 14 amino acids. This chain's CDR3 is CASSETGHVDKQFF.

The J gene is TRBJ2-7, the V gene TRBV7-2; with no DNA, the TCRdb D assignment of TRBD2 cannot be verified. This CDR3 contains 12 residues. From germline, CDR1 is SGHTA and CDR2 FQGNSA. CDR3 sequence reads: CASSPEGLLQYF.

The rearrangement uses TRBV30 and TRBJ2-7; TCRdb returns TRBD1, unconfirmable since there is no DNA. This CDR3 is 13 amino acids long. Germline V lookup: CDR1 GTSNPN, CDR2 SVGIG (reference sequence). The chain's CDR3 is CAWSFTGTYEQYF.

This chain joins TRBV19 and TRBJ1-5; TCRdb calls TRBD1, which cannot be checked without DNA. The CDR3 is 15 amino acids. The germline CDR1 and CDR2 sequences are LNHDA and SQIVND (reference sequence). The CDR3 loop reads CASSGTANSNQPQHF.

Here the CDR3 reads CASGMGLGNTIYF. The chain employs TRBV28 and TRBJ1-3. The CDR3 consists of 13 residues. Germline V gene lookup returns CDR1 MDHEN and CDR2 SYDVKM.

This chain uses TRBV4-1 with TRBJ2-1; the D gene TCRdb calls, TRBD1, cannot be checked with no DNA. Per germline, CDR1 MGHRA and CDR2 YSYEKL. The CDR3 is made up of 15 amino acids. The CDR3 sequence is CASSQETGDYNEQFF.

The genes are TRBV6-1 and TRBJ2-1; TCRdb returns TRBD1, unconfirmable since there is no DNA. Germline CDR1 reads MNHNS; CDR2 reads SASEGT. The CDR3 length is 14 residues. CDR3 residues: CASSGQRGYNEQFF.

J is TRBJ2-2 and V is TRBV4-2; the D gene TCRdb calls, TRBD1, cannot be checked with no DNA. The CDR3 consists of 19 residues. CDR1 and CDR2 from the germline V gene are LGHNA and YNFKEQ. The CDR3 reads CASSDRGPLLPENTGELFF.

CDR3: CASSPYGTGGHNEQFF. This rearrangement joins TRBV11-2 to TRBJ2-1; TCRdb names TRBD1, which stays unverified in the absence of DNA. CDR1 and CDR2 from the germline V gene are SGHAT and FQNNGV. CDR3 length: 16 residues.

The chain combines TRBV12-3 or TRBV12-4 with TRBJ2-7. The CDR3 length is 14 residues. CDR3 sequence reads: CASTSGLLPYEQYF.

The genes are TRBV7-8 and TRBJ2-6; absent DNA, TCRdb's TRBD1 call cannot be checked. Germline lookup yields CDR1 SGHVS and CDR2 FQNEAQ. CDR3 length: 15 amino acids. The CDR3 spells CASSLGTPGANVLTF.